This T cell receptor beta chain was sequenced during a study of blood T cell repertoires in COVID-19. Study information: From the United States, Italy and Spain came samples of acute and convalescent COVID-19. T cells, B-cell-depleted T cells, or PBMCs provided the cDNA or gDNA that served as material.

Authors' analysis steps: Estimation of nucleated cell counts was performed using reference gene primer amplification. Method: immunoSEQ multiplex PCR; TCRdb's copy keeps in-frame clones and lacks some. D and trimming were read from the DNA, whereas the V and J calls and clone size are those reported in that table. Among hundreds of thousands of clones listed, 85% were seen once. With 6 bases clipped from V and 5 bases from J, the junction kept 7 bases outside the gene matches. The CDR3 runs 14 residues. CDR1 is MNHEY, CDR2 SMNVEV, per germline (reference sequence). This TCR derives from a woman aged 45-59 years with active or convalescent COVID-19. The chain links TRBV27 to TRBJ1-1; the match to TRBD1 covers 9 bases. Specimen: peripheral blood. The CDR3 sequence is CASSYGQGRTEAFF. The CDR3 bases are TGTGCCAGCAGCTACGGACAGGGGAGAACTGAAGCTTTCTTT.